This T cell receptor beta chain was captured by sequencing in a study of T cells in localized non-small cell lung cancer. Study observations and caveats: Adjacent lung held a median approximately 57 of the top 100 tumor clones. Only one tumor region went through sequencing, so heterogeneity may still be there. Uninvolved adjacent lung had more T cell clonality than any other tissue, topping tumor. Blood T cell density predicted longer survival; adjacent-lung clonality, shorter.

On this clone: The antigen is not known. One junction end does not reproduce the germline sequence, and a read error may be involved.

TCRdb keeps only in-frame clones here, not all; method: immunoSEQ multiplex PCR. The sample yields some 64,000 clones, about 90% seen once. CDR3 length equals 11 residues. Germline lookup yields CDR1 MDHEN and CDR2 SYDVKM. This sample comprised peripheral blood, obtained before any cancer treatment. This sequence originates from a woman aged 40 to 75 with stage I lung adenocarcinoma. The V gene is TRBV28, the J gene TRBJ2-7; D remains ambiguous. The CDR3 DNA is TGTGCCAGCAGTTTAAGAATTGCCCAGCACTTC. This gives the protein CASSLRIAQHF.